This entry features one T cell receptor beta chain sequence. Per the original data handling: Using reference gene primer amplification, nucleated cell counts were estimated. Assay used: immunoSEQ multiplex PCR; TCRdb lists only in-frame clones, some missing. Clone size and the V and J calls come from that table; the DNA yielded D and trimming. The sample has approximately 230,000 clones; around nine tenths are singletons. This entry belongs to a study of blood T cell repertoires in COVID-19. Overall study context: COVID-19 samples from acute and convalescent phases originated in the United States, Italy and Spain. Nucleic acid was either cDNA or gDNA, and it came from T cells, B-cell-depleted T cells, or PBMCs.

Trimming stripped 6 bases from V and 0 bases from J, with 12 bases between. Germline CDR1 is SNHLY and CDR2 is FYNNEI. CDR3 length: 15 residues. Sequencing was done on a sample of peripheral blood. The origin of this receptor is a middle-aged woman who had recovered from COVID-19. V usage is TRBV2 and J usage is TRBJ1-5, with TRBD1 as a possible D gene (5 bases). CDR3 sequence: CASSAGINSNQPQHF. In nucleotides, the CDR3 is TGTGCCAGCAGCGCAGGGATTAATAGCAATCAGCCCCAGCATTTT.